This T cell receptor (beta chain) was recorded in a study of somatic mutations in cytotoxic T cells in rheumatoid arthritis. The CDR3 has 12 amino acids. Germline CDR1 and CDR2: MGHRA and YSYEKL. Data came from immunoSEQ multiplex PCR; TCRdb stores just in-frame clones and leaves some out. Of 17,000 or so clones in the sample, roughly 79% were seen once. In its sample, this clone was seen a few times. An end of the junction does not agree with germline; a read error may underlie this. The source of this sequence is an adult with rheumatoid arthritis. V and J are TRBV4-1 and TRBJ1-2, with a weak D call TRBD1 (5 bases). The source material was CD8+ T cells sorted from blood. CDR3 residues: CASRQGTSGYTF. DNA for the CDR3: TGCGCCAGCAGGCAAGGGACTTCTGGCTACACCTTC.